The 16 T cell receptor beta chains presented below share a single source sample, sequenced in a study of cytomegalovirus exposure and HLA in healthy donors. PCR employed 60 Vbeta and 13 Jbeta primers. The assay was immunoSEQ multiplex PCR, and TCRdb's table has in-frame clones only and misses some. The top ten clones hold 1.5% of a sample with some 190,000 clones, roughly 80% of them seen once. Sequenced input: PBMCs. The receptors come from a man aged 40-49 years in good health and CMV-seronegative.

The rearrangement joins TRBV10-3 to TRBJ2-7; 10 positions agree with TRBD2. The CDR3 is 16 residues long. J gave up 6 bases and V 1 base, and 9 bases lay outside the gene matches. The germline V gene has CDR1 ENHRY and CDR2 SYGVKD. The CDR3 sequence: CAISEWLAGASGEQYF. CDR3 sequence (DNA): TGTGCCATCAGTGAGTGGCTAGCGGGAGCGTCGGGCGAGCAGTACTTC.

This clone showed up just once. This rearrangement joins TRBV7-9 to TRBJ2-7, with a weak D call TRBD2 (7 bases). The germline V and J ends were trimmed by 5 bases and 6 bases, with 23 bases remaining between them. Per germline, CDR1 SEHNR and CDR2 FQNEAQ (reference sequence). This CDR3 contains 16 residues. CDR3 in DNA: TGTGCCAGCAGCCCACGTGGGGGGGGCGAATCCGGCGAGCAGTACTTC. Its protein is CASSPRGGGESGEQYF.

The chain uses TRBV29-1 and TRBJ1-2; D may be TRBD1 (5 bases). In germline, CDR1 is SQVTM, CDR2 ANQGSEA. V was trimmed by 0 bases and J by 0 bases, leaving 14 bases between them. The length of the CDR3 is 16 residues. The CDR3 DNA is TGCAGCGTTGAAGATCCGCGGGGGAAAGCTAACTATGGCTACACCTTC. This encodes CSVEDPRGKANYGYTF.

This clone has only one observation. The gene calls are TRBV27 and TRBJ2-2; 10 bases fit TRBD2. The CDR3 has 16 amino acids. Unmatched junction bases numbered 4, after V lost 2 bases and J lost 4 bases. Germline CDR1 and CDR2: MNHEY and SMNVEV (reference sequence). The CDR3 reads CASSLPSGRATGELFF. In DNA, the CDR3 is TGTGCCAGCAGTTTACCCAGCGGGAGGGCCACCGGGGAGCTGTTTTTT.

This clone appeared a single time. The CDR3 protein is CASSKDRVGSYEQYF. CDR3 DNA: TGTGCCAGCAGTAAGGACAGGGTGGGCTCCTACGAGCAGTACTTC. The chain combines TRBV6-5 with TRBJ2-7; TRBD1 aligns across 8 bases. V lost 5 bases and J lost 0; bases outside the gene matches: 6. Germline V lookup: CDR1 MNHEY, CDR2 SVGAGI. There are 15 residues in the CDR3.

V usage is TRBV27 and J usage is TRBJ1-5; D is ambiguous. Germline V CDR1 and CDR2: MNHEY, SMNVEV (reference sequence). The V end was cut by 1 base, the J end by 0 bases, with 16 bases between. CDR3 length equals 18 residues. The CDR3 reads CASSLFGNPQDSNQPQHF. The CDR3, as DNA: TGTGCCAGCAGTTTATTCGGTAATCCCCAGGATAGCAATCAGCCCCAGCATTTT.

V gene TRBV5-8 combines with J gene TRBJ2-3; the D gene is possibly TRBD2 (5 bases). Germline lookup yields CDR1 SGHTS and CDR2 YDEGEE. The CDR3 extends over 14 amino acids. Between the trimmed V and J ends, which lost 1 base and 7 bases, there was a span of 13 bases. CDR3 residues: CASSLLDWVNTQYF. The CDR3 DNA follows: TGTGCCAGCAGCTTGTTGGACTGGGTAAATACGCAGTATTTT.

V usage is TRBV7-9 and J usage is TRBJ2-7, with D tentatively TRBD1 (5 bases). CDR3 size: 14 residues. Per germline, CDR1 SEHNR and CDR2 FQNEAQ (reference sequence). Trimming pared 2 bases from V and 0 bases from J, leaving 8 bases between. The CDR3 loop is CASSLQGNSYEQYF. Written as DNA, the CDR3 is TGTGCCAGCAGCTTACAGGGCAACTCCTACGAGCAGTACTTC.

The chain carries TRBV11-2 and TRBJ2-2; no firm D call. Germline CDR1 SGHAT, CDR2 FQNNGV. The CDR3 extends over 16 amino acids. V was clipped by 4 bases and J by 1 base, with 13 bases between them. The CDR3 reads CASSSFRGWNTGELFF. CDR3 nucleotide sequence: TGTGCCAGCAGCTCCTTCCGCGGCTGGAACACCGGGGAGCTGTTTTTT.

CDR3 nucleotide sequence: TGTGCCAGCAGTCCGTGGACTAGCGGGAGAACGGATACGCAGTATTTT. It encodes CASSPWTSGRTDTQYF. V gene TRBV28 combines with J gene TRBJ2-3, with 13 bases matching TRBD2. The CDR3 is made up of 16 amino acids. Per germline, CDR1 MDHEN and CDR2 SYDVKM. J gave up 6 bases and V 5 bases, and 8 bases lay outside the gene matches. The whole variable domain, filled in from reference TRBV28 and TRBJ2-3, reads DVKVTQSSRYLVKRTGEKVFLECVQDMDHENMFWYRQDPGLGLRLIYFSYDVKMKEKGDIPEGYSVSREKKERFSLILESASTNQTSMYLCASSPWTSGRTDTQYFGPGTRLTVL.

The rearrangement uses TRBV7-2 and TRBJ2-5; weak D call: TRBD1 (5 bases). The J call could be wrong; TRBJ2-7 is a better fit for the DNA end. The CDR3 is 13 amino acids. Per the germline V gene, CDR1 is SGHTA and CDR2 is FQGNSA. The CDR3 sequence: CASSRRQFYEQYF. CDR3 sequence (DNA): TGTGCCAGCAGCAGAAGACAGTTCTACGAGCAGTACTTC.

This sequence joins TRBV5-1 and TRBJ2-2; 7 bases map to TRBD2. The CDR3 consists of 17 residues. V trimming: 0 bases; J trimming: 0 bases; junction bases outside the gene matches: 5. CDR1 SGHRS and CDR2 YFSETQ come from the germline V gene. As DNA, the CDR3 is TGCGCCAGCAGCTTGGCCGGGAGGACTGCGAACACCGGGGAGCTGTTTTTT. Translated: CASSLAGRTANTGELFF.

The gene calls are TRBV29-1 and TRBJ1-1; possibly TRBD1 for D (6 bases). Trimming removed 3 bases at V and 1 base at J, with 6 bases between. This CDR3 contains 12 residues. CDR1 SQVTM and CDR2 ANQGSEA come from the germline V gene. The CDR3 DNA is TGCAGCGTTGAGACAGGGAACACTGAAGCTTTCTTT. This sequence encodes CSVETGNTEAFF.

This clone was detected a few times. V is TRBV25-1 and J is TRBJ2-7; D remains ambiguous. The CDR3 totals 14 residues. V lost 5 bases and J 0 bases, leaving 11 bases between the germline ends. CDR1 is MGHDK and CDR2 is SYGVNS in the germline V gene. CDR3 protein: CASSPRPYSYEQYF. In nucleotides, the CDR3 is TGTGCCAGCAGTCCCCGTCCCTACTCCTACGAGCAGTACTTC.

This chain links TRBV5-6 with TRBJ1-5, with 7 bases aligning to TRBD1. Germline V gives CDR1 SGHDT, CDR2 YYEEEE. The CDR3 is made up of 14 amino acids. With V trimmed by 3 bases and J by 0 bases, 0 bases remained unmatched. Written as DNA, the CDR3 is TGTGCCAGCAGCTACAGGGGTAGCAATCAGCCCCAGCATTTT. It encodes CASSYRGSNQPQHF.

The chain couples TRBV30 to TRBJ1-4; 7 nucleotides match TRBD1. V lost 1 base, J lost 8 bases, and 7 bases stayed unmatched. CDR1 is GTSNPN and CDR2 is SVGIG in the germline V gene (reference sequence). The CDR3 contains 14 residues. For the CDR3, the DNA is TGTGCCTGGAGTGGCGGGACAGTGAACGAAAAACTGTTTTTT. Amino acids: CAWSGGTVNEKLFF.